The 11 T cell receptor beta chains in this list originate from one sample, sequenced in a study of shared clonotypes between healthy human individuals. Libraries were prepared by immunoSEQ multiplex PCR; TCRdb keeps only in-frame clonotypes and omits some of them. The sample lists about 680,000 clones, 60% to 75% occurring once. The sample consisted of memory CD4+ T cells sorted from blood. The subset was: CD45RA-negative fraction. These receptors all come from a woman younger than 45 in good health.

This clone was recorded only once. The CDR3 loop is CAWSVQRTSGRGNEQFF. The CDR3 nucleotides read TGTGCCTGGAGTGTACAGCGGACTAGCGGGAGAGGTAATGAGCAGTTCTTC. The J gene is TRBJ2-1, the V gene TRBV30, with TRBD2 matching over 13 bases. The CDR3 loop spans 17 amino acids. The germline gives CDR1 GTSNPN, CDR2 SVGIG (reference sequence). With V trimmed by 0 bases and J by 7 bases, 9 bases remained unmatched.

Ten or more counts support this clone. The chain recombines TRBV28 with TRBJ1-1, with D uncertain. The CDR3 covers 11 residues. Trimming shortened V by 10 bases and J by 8 bases, and 14 bases separated the two germline ends. CDR1 and CDR2 (germline): MDHEN, SYDVKM. In nucleotides, the CDR3 is TGTGCCACCCACCTCGGGAGGGAAGCTTTCTTT. Its translation: CATHLGREAFF. Based on the CDR3 plus reference TRBV28 and TRBJ1-1, the full variable domain is DVKVTQSSRYLVKRTGEKVFLECVQDMDHENMFWYRQDPGLGLRLIYFSYDVKMKEKGDIPEGYSVSREKKERFSLILESASTNQTSMYLCATHLGREAFFGQGTRLTVV.

The chain uses TRBV7-9 and TRBJ1-5; no definite D call. In germline, CDR1 is SEHNR, CDR2 FQNEAQ (reference sequence). Trimming pared 5 bases from V and 4 bases from J, leaving 9 bases between. This CDR3 comprises 13 residues. The CDR3 reads CASSPNRNQPQHF. The DNA for the CDR3 is TGTGCCAGCAGCCCTAACAGAAATCAGCCCCAGCATTTT.

This clone turned up a few times. The chain combines TRBV6-6 with TRBJ2-2; D call uncertain. Germline CDR1 MNHNY, CDR2 SVGAGI (reference sequence). This CDR3 contains 15 residues. V was shortened by 2 bases and J by 0 bases, with 7 bases between the two germline ends. The CDR3 reads CASSYARSNTGELFF. The CDR3 bases are TGTGCCAGCAGTTACGCCAGGTCGAACACCGGGGAGCTGTTTTTT.

On this clone: Other DNA sequences in the same sample also yield this CDR3. The chain combines TRBV28 with TRBJ1-2; 8 nucleotides agree with TRBD1. In germline, CDR1 is MDHEN, CDR2 SYDVKM. The CDR3 has 14 amino acids. With V trimmed by 6 bases and J by 0 bases, 3 bases remained unmatched. CDR3: CASSSGGANYGYTF. Here the CDR3 DNA reads TGTGCCAGCAGCTCAGGGGGCGCTAACTATGGCTACACCTTC.

This rearrangement joins TRBV9 to TRBJ1-2; D might be TRBD1 (5 bases). The CDR3 loop spans 14 amino acids. Germline V CDR1 and CDR2: SGDLS, YYNGEE. V lost 0 bases and J lost 7, with 13 bases in between. CDR3 DNA sequence: TGTGCCAGCAGCGTAGGTCGGAGGGGAGGTGGCTACACCTTC. Its protein product is CASSVGRRGGGYTF.

The CDR3 DNA is TGTGCCAGTAGTATAAGGGCTTATCCCGGGGAGCTGTTTTTT. Translation gives CASSIRAYPGELFF. V gene TRBV19 combines with J gene TRBJ2-2; D is uncertain. This CDR3 has 14 amino acids. Germline V lookup: CDR1 LNHDA, CDR2 SQIVND (reference sequence). Trimming took off 2 bases at V and 6 bases at J, with 10 bases between the two ends.

The chain has TRBV9 and TRBJ2-5; D perhaps matches TRBD2 (6 bases). CDR3 length: 15 amino acids. Trimming shortened V by 0 bases and J by 1 base, and 10 bases separated the two germline ends. CDR1 and CDR2 from the germline V gene are SGDLS and YYNGEE. This CDR3 is CASSVDRGGQETQYF. The CDR3 DNA sequence: TGTGCCAGCAGCGTAGATCGGGGAGGCCAAGAGACCCAGTACTTC. Combining the CDR3 with reference TRBV9 and TRBJ2-5 gives the whole variable domain DSGVTQTPKHLITATGQRVTLRCSPRSGDLSVYWYQQSLDQGLQFLIQYYNGEERAKGNILERFSAQQFPDLHSELNLSSLELGDSALYFCASSVDRGGQETQYFGPGTRLLVL.

The chain couples TRBV7-9 to TRBJ1-4; perhaps TRBD1 as D (6 bases). From germline, CDR1 is SEHNR and CDR2 FQNEAQ (reference sequence). V was clipped by 2 bases and J by 4 bases, with 14 bases between them. This CDR3 comprises 16 residues. The CDR3, as DNA: TGTGCCAGCAGCTTATTTGGGGGGCTCGGTAATGAAAAACTGTTTTTT. It translates to CASSLFGGLGNEKLFF.

The genes are TRBV14 and TRBJ2-7; D is unresolved. Germline-derived CDR1 and CDR2 are SGHDN and FVKESK. The CDR3 covers 13 residues. V lost 2 bases, J lost 6 bases, and 11 bases lay in between. CDR3: CASSQRRRTEQYF. CDR3 nucleotide sequence: TGTGCCAGCAGCCAACGGAGAAGGACCGAGCAGTACTTC.

This clone has only one observation. This chain joins TRBV6-5 and TRBJ2-2; D may correspond to TRBD1 or TRBD2 (5 bases each). CDR3 length: 15 amino acids. Germline V gives CDR1 MNHEY, CDR2 SVGAGI. Trimming took 2 bases from V and 6 from J, leaving 13 bases between them. The CDR3 spells CASSYVSLGAGELFF. The CDR3 nucleotides are TGTGCCAGCAGTTACGTCAGTTTGGGGGCCGGGGAGCTGTTTTTT.